The 14 T cell receptor beta chains given below trace back to one sample, sequenced in a study of T cell repertoires in cytomegalovirus infection (dated by TCRdb to between 2018 and 2020). Which antigens these TCRs recognize remains unknown. The sample's treatment or condition, from its label and the paper: in vitro stimulation with specific CMV peptide epitopes to enrich CMV-specific T cells. Sequencing was performed on an Illumina HiSeq 1500. The public reads were run again by TCRdb, first through fastp at Q25 and then through MiXCR, and only productive beta chains were kept. CDR3 protein duplicates are merged, each entry listing the most common genes and DNA. Recorded for this sample are around 800,000 distinct CDR3 sequences; 32% of them occurred a single time. Clones ranked in the top ten supply around an eighth of the sample. The input for sequencing was cultured CD8+ T cells from PBMCs, taken from culture after CMV antigen stimulation. Receptors were obtained from a human donor in good health (CMV status not recorded). Some clones in this sample may be carry-over from other donors' samples.

The gene calls are TRBV27 and TRBJ2-7, with 8 bases identical to TRBD1. Germline V gene lookup returns CDR1 MNHEY and CDR2 SMNVEV (reference sequence). This CDR3 spans 13 amino acids. The V and J ends lost 5 bases and 7 bases, in that order; junction bases with no gene match: 7. CDR3 sequence: CASSAQGDEEQYV. The CDR3 coding sequence is TGTGCCAGCAGTGCACAGGGGGATGAAGAGCAGTACGTC.

This sequence joins TRBV7-9 and TRBJ2-2; the match to TRBD1 covers 9 bases. Germline-derived CDR1 and CDR2 are SEHNR and FQNEAQ (reference sequence). V gave up 6 bases and J gave up 7 bases; unmatched junction bases: 12. The CDR3 spans 16 residues. The CDR3 is CASSRTGQGTYGELFF. The CDR3 bases are TGTGCCAGCAGTAGAACGGGACAGGGCACCTACGGGGAGCTGTTTTTT.

This clonotype was seen a handful of times. This chain uses TRBV28 with TRBJ1-5; TRBD1 is a possible D gene (5 bases). V was trimmed by 4 bases and J by 3 bases, leaving 13 bases between them. The CDR3 totals 15 residues. CDR1 is MDHEN, CDR2 SYDVKM, per germline. Here the CDR3 DNA reads TGTGCCAGCAGTTCGTCGGGGGATGCCAATCAGCCCCAGCATTTT. It is translated as CASSSSGDANQPQHF.

The V call is TRBV11-2, the J call TRBJ2-3, with 9 bases aligning to TRBD1. The J segment lost 4 bases and the V segment lost 5 bases, leaving 7 bases of the junction unmatched. CDR1 and CDR2 (germline): SGHAT, FQNNGV. The CDR3 contains 15 residues. CDR3 bases: TGTGCCAGCAGCCCGGGACAGGGTGGGCCAGATACGCAGTATTTT. Protein product: CASSPGQGGPDTQYF.

V usage is TRBV27 and J usage is TRBJ1-5; tentative D call: TRBD1 (5 bases). Trimming removed 4 bases from V and 7 bases from J, with 20 bases in between. The germline V gene has CDR1 MNHEY and CDR2 SMNVEV (reference sequence). This CDR3 comprises 16 residues. CDR3: CASSSGPGGERQPQHF. The DNA of the CDR3 is TGTGCCAGCAGTTCAGGGCCAGGCGGGGAGCGCCAGCCCCAGCATTTT.

The chain recombines TRBV28 with TRBJ2-1; TRBD2 agrees at 7 bases. V trimming: 2 bases; J trimming: 2 bases; junction bases outside the gene matches: 9. The CDR3 covers 17 residues. Per the germline V gene, CDR1 is MDHEN and CDR2 is SYDVKM. CDR3 region: CASSLNMGGEAYNEQFF. CDR3 nucleotides: TGTGCCAGCAGTTTAAATATGGGGGGGGAGGCCTACAATGAGCAGTTCTTC.

The rearrangement links TRBV6-6 to TRBJ2-5, with D maybe TRBD1 (5 bases). The CDR3 is made up of 16 amino acids. Germline CDR1 MNHNY, CDR2 SVGAGI (reference sequence). Trimming pared 2 bases from V and 1 base from J, leaving 14 bases between. The CDR3 loop is CASSYVQAAFQETQYF. CDR3 sequence (DNA): TGTGCCAGCAGTTACGTACAGGCGGCTTTCCAAGAGACCCAGTACTTC.

The V call is TRBV5-4, the J call TRBJ1-2; D gene unclear. The germline CDR1 and CDR2 sequences are SGHNT and YYREEE (reference sequence). The CDR3 spans 15 residues. V shed 2 bases and J shed 4 bases, with 15 bases lying between them. The DNA of the CDR3 is TGTGCCAGCAGCTTTTCAGACAAGGTCGCCTATGGCTACACCTTC. Translating it yields CASSFSDKVAYGYTF.

The gene calls are TRBV6-6 and TRBJ2-1; perhaps TRBD2 as D (5 bases). The CDR3 has 15 amino acids. The germline V gene has CDR1 MNHNY and CDR2 SVGAGI (reference sequence). Deletions cut 3 bases from V and 0 bases from J, with 9 bases between. The DNA for the CDR3 is TGTGCCAGCAGTTATCTAGGGAGCTCCTACAATGAGCAGTTCTTC. Translated, it gives CASSYLGSSYNEQFF.

This clonotype was counted only a few times. This chain joins TRBV27 and TRBJ1-2; 9 bases are shared with TRBD1. Germline V CDR1 and CDR2: MNHEY, SMNVEV (reference sequence). The CDR3 is 18 residues long. Losses at the gene ends were 3 bases for V and 2 bases for J; bases not matched to a gene: 13. CDR3 sequence (DNA): TGTGCCAGCAGTTTCCCTGGGACAGGGTTGGGGAGGAACTATGGCTACACCTTC. Protein sequence: CASSFPGTGLGRNYGYTF.

This chain joins TRBV28 and TRBJ2-7; tentative D call: TRBD1 (6 bases). Trimming stripped 1 base from V and 0 bases from J, with 7 bases between. The CDR3 covers 14 residues. Germline assignment: CDR1 MDHEN and CDR2 SYDVKM. The CDR3: CASSLYRASYEQYF. CDR3 DNA sequence: TGTGCCAGCAGTTTATACAGGGCCTCCTACGAGCAGTACTTC.

The chain combines TRBV10-3 with TRBJ2-1; D uncertain. Germline-derived CDR1 and CDR2 are ENHRY and SYGVKD. Trimming pared 4 bases from V and 5 bases from J, leaving 18 bases between. The CDR3 is made up of 16 amino acids. CDR3 DNA: TGTGCCATCAGTGGACGTTCGTCTGCTGTGAACAATGAGCAGTTCTTC. Protein product: CAISGRSSAVNNEQFF.

V is TRBV10-3 and J is TRBJ2-1; D may be TRBD1 or TRBD2 (5 bases each). The germline V gene has CDR1 ENHRY and CDR2 SYGVKD. CDR3 length: 18 residues. Trimming pared 0 bases from V and 3 bases from J, leaving 18 bases between. The CDR3 coding sequence is TGTGCCATCAGTGAGTCGAATGGGGACCTGACCATCTACAATGAGCAGTTCTTC. This encodes CAISESNGDLTIYNEQFF.

The chain couples TRBV6-1 to TRBJ2-7; a possible D gene is TRBD1 (5 bases). The germline gives CDR1 MNHNS, CDR2 SASEGT. This CDR3 is 12 amino acids long. With 2 bases removed from V and 7 bases from J, the gap between germline ends came to 9 bases. This CDR3 is CASSESGKEQYF. CDR3 coding DNA: TGTGCCAGCAGTGAATCAGGGAAAGAGCAGTACTTC.